These T cell receptor beta chains were read from a single sample in a study of CD8 T cells in ankylosing spondylitis. MiXCR, run by TCRdb on the 5' RACE reads, gives a single entry per CDR3 protein. The top ten clones hold roughly 0.6% of a sample with approximately 240,000 distinct CDR3 sequences, 20% to 30% of them seen once. Sequencing used blood, either unsorted or a sorted T cell fraction (not recorded which). These receptors originate from a male donor with ankylosing spondylitis or in good health (not recorded which). Both conserved end residues are part of each CDR3. A D gene is named only where the DNA matches it firmly. A row's size may be missing; if present it is once, few, many or a size class.

cdr3_length: 13
v_call: TRBV29-1
j_call: TRBJ2-3
clone_size: few
d_call: NA
cdr3_nt: TGCAGCGTTCACGGACCCCTCTCCGGGATGCAGTATTTT
cdr3_aa: CSVHGPLSGMQYF

cdr3_length: 15
v_call: TRBV20-1
j_call: TRBJ1-5
clone_size: NA
d_call: NA
cdr3_nt: TGCAGTGCTAGGAGGGGCCCGGGAAGCAATCAGCCCCAGCATTTT
cdr3_aa: CSARRGPGSNQPQHF

cdr3_length: 14
v_call: TRBV18
j_call: TRBJ2-7
clone_size: NA
d_call: NA
cdr3_nt: TGTGCCAGCTCACCACTTAGGGACGGGTACGAGCAGTACTTC
cdr3_aa: CASSPLRDGYEQYF

cdr3_length: 14
v_call: TRBV6-4
j_call: TRBJ1-5
clone_size: many
d_call: NA
cdr3_nt: TGTGCCAGCAGTGACAGGGGAGACACTCAGCCCCAGCATTTT
cdr3_aa: CASSDRGDTQPQHF

cdr3_length: 12
v_call: TRBV27
j_call: TRBJ2-7
clone_size: many
d_call: NA
cdr3_nt: TGTGCCAGCAGTCGAATAACGGGGGAGCAGTACTTC
cdr3_aa: CASSRITGEQYF

cdr3_length: 17
v_call: TRBV9
j_call: TRBJ2-2
clone_size: once
d_call: TRBD2
cdr3_nt: TGTGCCAGCAGCGCCGCTAGCGGGGGGGCAACCACCGGGGAGCTGTTTTTT
cdr3_aa: CASSAASGGATTGELFF

cdr3_length: 18
v_call: TRBV20-1
j_call: TRBJ2-6
clone_size: NA
d_call: NA
cdr3_nt: TGCAGTGCTAGAGATCTCGTGCCGGATTCCTCTGGGGCCAACGTCCTGACTTTC
cdr3_aa: CSARDLVPDSSGANVLTF

cdr3_length: 16
v_call: TRBV20-1
j_call: TRBJ2-7
clone_size: many
d_call: NA
cdr3_nt: TGCAGTGCTAGAGAACGTACACAGACCCGTGGGACCGAGCAGTACTTC
cdr3_aa: CSARERTQTRGTEQYF

cdr3_length: 14
v_call: TRBV15
j_call: TRBJ2-3
clone_size: many
d_call: TRBD2
cdr3_nt: TGTGCCACCAGCAGAGGGTCTTCGGGGGGAGTTCCGTATTTT
cdr3_aa: CATSRGSSGGVPYF

cdr3_length: 15
v_call: TRBV7-8
j_call: TRBJ1-5
clone_size: NA
d_call: NA
cdr3_nt: TGTGCCAGCAGCTTAGGGGGGGGCAACGGGCAGCCCCAGCATTTT
cdr3_aa: CASSLGGGNGQPQHF

cdr3_length: 11
v_call: TRBV7-2
j_call: TRBJ2-1
clone_size: NA
d_call: NA
cdr3_nt: TGTGCCAGCAGCTTTAGCGTTGAGCAGTTCTTC
cdr3_aa: CASSFSVEQFF

cdr3_length: 15
v_call: TRBV5-1
j_call: TRBJ1-1
clone_size: many
d_call: TRBD1
cdr3_nt: TGCGCCAGCAGCTTCTCAGGGGGTACGAACACTGAAGCTTTCTTT
cdr3_aa: CASSFSGGTNTEAFF

cdr3_length: 14
v_call: TRBV20-1
j_call: TRBJ2-3
clone_size: few
d_call: NA
cdr3_nt: TGCAGTGCTAGGGGGAAGGGGGTTCGGGGTACGCAGTATTTT
cdr3_aa: CSARGKGVRGTQYF

cdr3_length: 14
v_call: TRBV29-1
j_call: TRBJ1-5
clone_size: NA
d_call: TRBD1
cdr3_nt: TGCAGCGTTTCTCCGGGACAGGGCGGTCAGCCCCAGCATTTT
cdr3_aa: CSVSPGQGGQPQHF

cdr3_length: 13
v_call: TRBV7-9
j_call: TRBJ2-2
clone_size: many
d_call: NA
cdr3_nt: TGTGCCAGCAGCTTAGTAGTGCCCGGGGAGCTGTTTTTT
cdr3_aa: CASSLVVPGELFF

cdr3_length: 12
v_call: TRBV20-1
j_call: TRBJ1-2
clone_size: many
d_call: NA
cdr3_nt: TGCAGTGCTAGTTGGGCAGGGTATGGCTACACCTTC
cdr3_aa: CSASWAGYGYTF

cdr3_length: 14
v_call: TRBV3-1
j_call: TRBJ2-2
clone_size: NA
d_call: NA
cdr3_nt: TGTGCCAGCAGCCAAAGCGACCAGACCGGGGAGCTGTTTTTT
cdr3_aa: CASSQSDQTGELFF

cdr3_length: 11
v_call: TRBV12-3/TRBV12-4
j_call: TRBJ2-2
clone_size: few
d_call: NA
cdr3_nt: TGTGCCAGCAGTGCATTGCGGGAGCTGTTTTTT
cdr3_aa: CASSALRELFF

cdr3_length: 11
v_call: TRBV20-1
j_call: TRBJ2-2
clone_size: few
d_call: NA
cdr3_nt: TGCAGTGCTGGCTTGACCGGGGAGCTGTTTTTT
cdr3_aa: CSAGLTGELFF

cdr3_length: 14
v_call: TRBV4-2
j_call: TRBJ2-2
clone_size: many
d_call: TRBD2
cdr3_nt: TGTGCCAGCAGCTCCGGGGGGGACACCGGGGAGCTGTTTTTT
cdr3_aa: CASSSGGDTGELFF

cdr3_length: 14
v_call: TRBV20-1
j_call: TRBJ2-3
clone_size: NA
d_call: NA
cdr3_nt: TGCAGTGCCACCTCCTCCGGGACTCAGTATACGCAGTATTTT
cdr3_aa: CSATSSGTQYTQYF

cdr3_length: 17
v_call: TRBV12-3/TRBV12-4
j_call: TRBJ2-3
clone_size: NA
d_call: NA
cdr3_nt: TGTGCCAGCAGTTTCCCTAGGAGGGGGGGAAGCACAGATACGCAGTATTTT
cdr3_aa: CASSFPRRGGSTDTQYF

cdr3_length: 14
v_call: TRBV20-1
j_call: TRBJ2-5
clone_size: NA
d_call: TRBD2
cdr3_nt: TGCAGTCCTTCTAGCGGGGGTGGTAAAGAGACCCAGTACTTC
cdr3_aa: CSPSSGGGKETQYF

cdr3_length: 15
v_call: TRBV11-2
j_call: TRBJ2-7
clone_size: NA
d_call: NA
cdr3_nt: TGTGCCAGCAGCTTCTCGCTAGGGGGATTATACGAGCAGTACTTC
cdr3_aa: CASSFSLGGLYEQYF

cdr3_length: 12
v_call: TRBV5-1
j_call: TRBJ2-7
clone_size: many
d_call: NA
cdr3_nt: TGCGCCAGCAGCTTGGGGCAGGCCGAGCAGTACTTC
cdr3_aa: CASSLGQAEQYF

cdr3_length: 15
v_call: TRBV6-1
j_call: TRBJ1-6
clone_size: many
d_call: TRBD1
cdr3_nt: TGTGCCAGCAGTACCCCGGGACAGCCTAATTCACCCCTCCACTTT
cdr3_aa: CASSTPGQPNSPLHF

cdr3_length: 15
v_call: TRBV12-3/TRBV12-4
j_call: TRBJ2-7
clone_size: NA
d_call: NA
cdr3_nt: TGTGCCAGCAACCCCGGACAGCCGAGCTCCTACGAGCAGTACTTC
cdr3_aa: CASNPGQPSSYEQYF

cdr3_length: 15
v_call: TRBV7-2
j_call: TRBJ2-4
clone_size: few
d_call: TRBD1
cdr3_nt: TGTGCCAGCAGCTTAGCACCGGGACAGGGTGGCATTCAGTACTTC
cdr3_aa: CASSLAPGQGGIQYF

cdr3_length: 12
v_call: TRBV30
j_call: TRBJ1-1
clone_size: few
d_call: NA
cdr3_nt: TGTGCCTGGAGTTTGACAGTCAATGAAGCTTTCTTT
cdr3_aa: CAWSLTVNEAFF

cdr3_length: 14
v_call: TRBV29-1
j_call: TRBJ1-1
clone_size: many
d_call: NA
cdr3_nt: TGCAGCGCACAGATAAATATAGACAGCACTGAAGCTTTCTTT
cdr3_aa: CSAQINIDSTEAFF

cdr3_length: 12
v_call: TRBV12-3/TRBV12-4
j_call: TRBJ1-1
clone_size: few
d_call: NA
cdr3_nt: TGTGCCAGCAGTTTGGGGCTAGGAGGGGCTTTCTTT
cdr3_aa: CASSLGLGGAFF

cdr3_length: 14
v_call: TRBV29-1
j_call: TRBJ2-1
clone_size: NA
d_call: TRBD1
cdr3_nt: TGCAGCGCTACGGGACAGGGTAACTACAATGAGCAGTTCTTC
cdr3_aa: CSATGQGNYNEQFF

cdr3_length: 15
v_call: TRBV2
j_call: TRBJ2-3
clone_size: NA
d_call: NA
cdr3_nt: TGTGCCAGCAGTGAAGAACAGACTAGCACAGATACGCAGTATTTT
cdr3_aa: CASSEEQTSTDTQYF

cdr3_length: 13
v_call: TRBV10-3
j_call: TRBJ2-7
clone_size: few
d_call: NA
cdr3_nt: TGTGCCATCAGTGATGGGGGCGGCTACGAGCAGTACTTC
cdr3_aa: CAISDGGGYEQYF

cdr3_length: 14
v_call: TRBV6-1
j_call: TRBJ2-7
clone_size: NA
d_call: TRBD1
cdr3_nt: TGTGCCAGCAGTGGAAGACAGGGGACGGCCGAGCAGTACTTC
cdr3_aa: CASSGRQGTAEQYF

cdr3_length: 15
v_call: TRBV12-3/TRBV12-4
j_call: TRBJ1-5
clone_size: NA
d_call: TRBD1
cdr3_nt: TGTGCCAGCAGCCGGGACAGGGGAGACCATCAGCCCCAGCATTTT
cdr3_aa: CASSRDRGDHQPQHF

cdr3_length: 18
v_call: TRBV12-3/TRBV12-4
j_call: TRBJ2-3
clone_size: few
d_call: TRBD2
cdr3_nt: TGTGCCAGCAGTTCCCCCCTGCCGGGACTAGCGGACCCAGATACGCAGTATTTT
cdr3_aa: CASSSPLPGLADPDTQYF

cdr3_length: 16
v_call: TRBV3-1
j_call: TRBJ2-3
clone_size: many
d_call: NA
cdr3_nt: TGTGCCAGCAGCCAAGAGTCGGGGTTGGGGACAGATACGCAGTATTTT
cdr3_aa: CASSQESGLGTDTQYF

cdr3_length: 13
v_call: TRBV10-1
j_call: TRBJ2-2
clone_size: few
d_call: NA
cdr3_nt: TGCGCCAGCATCCGTCAGCACACCGGGGAGCTGTTTTTT
cdr3_aa: CASIRQHTGELFF

cdr3_length: 14
v_call: TRBV25-1
j_call: TRBJ2-3
clone_size: NA
d_call: NA
cdr3_nt: TGTGCCAGCAGTGAGGCGATAGGGGTAGATACGCAGTATTTT
cdr3_aa: CASSEAIGVDTQYF

cdr3_length: 13
v_call: TRBV20-1
j_call: TRBJ2-1
clone_size: many
d_call: NA
cdr3_nt: TGCAGTGCTCCAATCCTTTGGGGCGGTGAGCAGTTCTTC
cdr3_aa: CSAPILWGGEQFF

cdr3_length: 15
v_call: TRBV4-1
j_call: TRBJ2-2
clone_size: many
d_call: NA
cdr3_nt: TGCGCCAGCAGCCAACTCCCGGCCTGGACCGGGGAGCTGTTTTTT
cdr3_aa: CASSQLPAWTGELFF

cdr3_length: 14
v_call: TRBV13
j_call: TRBJ2-7
clone_size: NA
d_call: NA
cdr3_nt: TGTGCCAGCAGCTTAGGGGCCCCGAGGGGCGAGCAGTACTTC
cdr3_aa: CASSLGAPRGEQYF

cdr3_length: 17
v_call: TRBV4-2
j_call: TRBJ2-7
clone_size: many
d_call: NA
cdr3_nt: TGTGCCAGCAGCCCAGCTCCGGGCAGCACTAATTCCTACGAGCAGTACTTC
cdr3_aa: CASSPAPGSTNSYEQYF

cdr3_length: 14
v_call: TRBV20-1
j_call: TRBJ2-1
clone_size: many
d_call: NA
cdr3_nt: TGCAGTGCTATAGGAGGGGGGCCCTTCAATGAGCAGTTCTTC
cdr3_aa: CSAIGGGPFNEQFF

cdr3_length: 14
v_call: TRBV5-1
j_call: TRBJ2-2
clone_size: NA
d_call: NA
cdr3_nt: TGCGCCAGTGGGACTCTCGTCTCCACCGGGGAGCTGTTTTTT
cdr3_aa: CASGTLVSTGELFF

cdr3_length: 13
v_call: TRBV6-1
j_call: TRBJ2-3
clone_size: NA
d_call: NA
cdr3_nt: TGTGCCACACGGACGGAGTTCACAGATACGCAGTATTTT
cdr3_aa: CATRTEFTDTQYF

cdr3_length: 14
v_call: TRBV12-3/TRBV12-4
j_call: TRBJ2-7
clone_size: few
d_call: NA
cdr3_nt: TGTGCCAGCAGTTCGCCGGACAAGGCCTACGAGCAGTACTTC
cdr3_aa: CASSSPDKAYEQYF

cdr3_length: 14
v_call: TRBV24-1
j_call: TRBJ2-1
clone_size: NA
d_call: NA
cdr3_nt: TGTGCCACCAGTGATTTGCTTTTGCCAAATGAGCAGTTCTTC
cdr3_aa: CATSDLLLPNEQFF

cdr3_length: 15
v_call: TRBV21-1
j_call: TRBJ1-4
clone_size: NA
d_call: NA
cdr3_nt: TGTGCCAGCATCCTTATCCGGGTCTTTAATGAAAAACTGTTTTTT
cdr3_aa: CASILIRVFNEKLFF

cdr3_length: 16
v_call: TRBV20-1
j_call: TRBJ1-4
clone_size: many
d_call: TRBD1
cdr3_nt: TGCAGTGCTAGAGGAGGGGACAGTGCAACTAATGAAAAACTGTTTTTT
cdr3_aa: CSARGGDSATNEKLFF

cdr3_length: 16
v_call: TRBV5-5
j_call: TRBJ2-2
clone_size: NA
d_call: NA
cdr3_nt: TGTGCCAGCAGCTTGACGCCGCGGGGAGTCACCGGGGAGCTGTTTTTT
cdr3_aa: CASSLTPRGVTGELFF

cdr3_length: 15
v_call: TRBV25-1
j_call: TRBJ2-3
clone_size: NA
d_call: TRBD1
cdr3_nt: TGTGCCAGCAGTGGAAATGACAGGGTCACAGATACGCAGTATTTT
cdr3_aa: CASSGNDRVTDTQYF

cdr3_length: 17
v_call: TRBV15
j_call: TRBJ2-2
clone_size: many
d_call: TRBD1
cdr3_nt: TGTGCCACCAGCAGAGACCCCCAGGGGGTCGAGACCGGGGAGCTGTTTTTT
cdr3_aa: CATSRDPQGVETGELFF

cdr3_length: 12
v_call: TRBV12-3/TRBV12-4
j_call: TRBJ2-2
clone_size: NA
d_call: NA
cdr3_nt: TGTGCCAGCAGTTTAGTTAGCGGGGAGCTGTTTTTT
cdr3_aa: CASSLVSGELFF

cdr3_length: 14
v_call: TRBV12-3/TRBV12-4
j_call: TRBJ2-7
clone_size: NA
d_call: NA
cdr3_nt: TGTGCCAGCAGCCTCGGGAAACTTTATGGGGAGCAGTACTTC
cdr3_aa: CASSLGKLYGEQYF

cdr3_length: 16
v_call: TRBV20-1
j_call: TRBJ1-1
clone_size: NA
d_call: NA
cdr3_nt: TGCAGTGCTAGAGACCCATTCGGATACATGAACACTGAAGCTTTCTTT
cdr3_aa: CSARDPFGYMNTEAFF

cdr3_length: 15
v_call: TRBV2
j_call: TRBJ2-1
clone_size: once
d_call: TRBD2
cdr3_nt: TGTGCCAGCAGGGGAACGGGGGGATCCTACTATGAGCAGTTCTTC
cdr3_aa: CASRGTGGSYYEQFF

cdr3_length: 14
v_call: TRBV5-1
j_call: TRBJ2-3
clone_size: many
d_call: NA
cdr3_nt: TGCGCCAGCAGCTTGTTTACAGGCACAGATACGCAGTATTTT
cdr3_aa: CASSLFTGTDTQYF

cdr3_length: 15
v_call: TRBV11-2
j_call: TRBJ2-1
clone_size: many
d_call: NA
cdr3_nt: TGTGCCAGCAGTTTGGGGGGAGGCTCCTACAATGAGCAGTTCTTC
cdr3_aa: CASSLGGGSYNEQFF